This T cell receptor beta chain stems from a study of graft-versus-host responses after intestinal transplantation. The data were produced by immunoSEQ multiplex PCR, yet TCRdb's version contains in-frame clones alone and is incomplete. The sample shows thousands of clones, roughly 90% of them seen only once. The CDR3 totals 18 residues. The junction had 9 bases not matched to a gene; V was cut back by 0 bases and J by 0 bases. The chain joins TRBV5-3 to TRBJ2-3; 8 positions agree with TRBD2. TRBV5-3 is known as an ORF, though its function is uncertain. The material sequenced was PBMCs, taken approximately 32 days after intestinal transplant. This receptor was taken from a human patient who received an intestinal transplant, so some T cells may come from the graft donor. CDR3 sequence: CARSLALGGGFSTDTQYF. In DNA, the CDR3 is TGTGCCAGAAGCTTGGCGCTCGGCGGGGGGTTTAGCACAGATACGCAGTATTTT.